One sample yielded the 14 T cell receptor beta chains listed below, sequenced in a study of blood T cell repertoires in COVID-19 (dated by TCRdb to 2018 to 2021). The library was obtained by the immunoSEQ multiplex PCR assay. Imported from immuneACCESS, the table was reduced by TCRdb to in-frame sequences with V and J called. These copies leave out some clones; in studies compared against another copy, an unresolved V gene accounts for under half, and the cause of the remainder is not known. For this sample there are around 280,000 clones; around 86% appear just once. Around 1.7% of the sample is taken by the ten largest. Specimen: PBMCs or T cells enriched from blood (not recorded which). Receptor source: a woman in her thirties or forties who had recovered from COVID-19.

The chain combines TRBV7-3 with TRBJ2-3; D is perhaps TRBD2 (6 bases). The germline CDR1 and CDR2 sequences are SGHTA and FQGTGA. This CDR3 contains 15 residues. V lost 2 bases and J 1 base, leaving 10 bases between the germline ends. CDR3 residues: CASSLSSARTDTQYF. The CDR3 DNA sequence: TGTGCCAGCAGCTTATCTAGCGCCCGCACAGATACGCAGTATTTT. Combining the CDR3 with reference TRBV7-3 and TRBJ2-3 gives the whole variable domain GAGVSQTPSNKVTEKGKYVELRCDPISGHTALYWYRQSLGQGPEFLIYFQGTGAADDSGLPNDRFFAVRPEGSVSTLKIQRTERGDSAVYLCASSLSSARTDTQYFGPGTRLTVL.

The gene calls are TRBV5-4 and TRBJ2-1; no reliable D call. The CDR3 length is 15 residues. CDR1 SGHNT and CDR2 YYREEE come from the germline V gene (reference sequence). Between the trimmed V and J ends, which lost 4 bases and 3 bases, there was a span of 14 bases. CDR3 DNA: TGTGCCAGCAGCAGCACCTCGTATTACTACAATGAGCAGTTCTTC. This codes for CASSSTSYYYNEQFF.

Only one count was recorded for this clone. The CDR3 loop is CASSLVLVNSYTF. CDR3 nucleotides: TGTGCCAGCAGCTTAGTTTTAGTTAATAGCTACACCTTC. The chain is built from TRBV7-2 and TRBJ1-2; D gene uncertain. V shed 1 base and J shed 9 bases, with 12 bases lying between them. The germline gives CDR1 SGHTA, CDR2 FQGNSA. There are 13 residues in the CDR3.

The CDR3 loop reads CASSSGRGRGANYGYTF. The CDR3 DNA reads as TGTGCCAGTAGTAGCGGCAGGGGGCGCGGAGCTAACTATGGCTACACCTTC. V gene TRBV19 combines with J gene TRBJ1-2; 8 bases align to TRBD1. The CDR3 sequence is 17 residues long. Germline CDR1 and CDR2: LNHDA and SQIVND (reference sequence). V gave up 4 bases and J gave up 0 bases; unmatched junction bases: 10.

The chain recombines TRBV27 with TRBJ2-3; tentative D call: TRBD1 (5 bases). V lost 0 bases and J lost 5, with 9 bases in between. The CDR3 loop spans 14 amino acids. Germline CDR1 is MNHEY and CDR2 is SMNVEV (reference sequence). CDR3 in amino acids: CASSLSGQGDTQYF. The CDR3 DNA is TGTGCCAGCAGTTTATCGGGGCAGGGAGATACGCAGTATTTT.

The rearrangement links TRBV5-1 to TRBJ1-6, with TRBD1 identical over 10 bases. Germline CDR1 and CDR2: SGHRS and YFSETQ. The CDR3 has 16 amino acids. The J segment lost 5 bases and the V segment lost 3 bases, leaving 5 bases of the junction unmatched. CDR3 amino acids: CASSWTGQGDNSPLHF. The CDR3 coding sequence is TGCGCCAGCAGCTGGACTGGACAGGGGGATAATTCACCCCTCCACTTT.

This chain joins TRBV7-3 and TRBJ1-1; a possible D gene is TRBD1 (5 bases). This CDR3 has 15 residues. Between the trimmed V and J ends, which lost 2 bases and 4 bases, there was a span of 14 bases. CDR1 and CDR2 from the germline V gene are SGHTA and FQGTGA. CDR3: CASSLGQGRGTEAFF. The CDR3, as DNA: TGTGCCAGCAGCTTAGGGCAGGGAAGGGGCACTGAAGCTTTCTTT.

CDR3 coding DNA: TGTGCCAGCTCGGGACTAGCGGGAGTGAGAGGCACAGATACGCAGTATTTT. This encodes CASSGLAGVRGTDTQYF. This chain links TRBV25-1 with TRBJ2-3, with TRBD2 identical over 14 bases. CDR3 length: 17 residues. The V and J ends lost 8 bases and 1 base, in that order; junction bases with no gene match: 8. CDR1 and CDR2 from the germline V gene are MGHDK and SYGVNS. Drawing the rest from reference TRBV25-1 and TRBJ2-3, the complete variable domain is EADIYQTPRYLVIGTGKKITLECSQTMGHDKMYWYQQDPGMELHLIHYSYGVNSTEKGDLSSESTVSRIRTEHFPLTLESARPSHTSQYLCASSGLAGVRGTDTQYFGPGTRLTVL.

This clone was detected once. This chain uses TRBV9 with TRBJ2-1; D is perhaps TRBD1 (7 bases). In germline, CDR1 is SGDLS, CDR2 YYNGEE. The CDR3 extends over 14 amino acids. V lost 4 bases, J lost 6 bases, and 14 bases lay in between. CDR3 residues: CASSSRQGGNEQFF. For the CDR3, the DNA is TGTGCCAGCAGCTCCCGACAGGGAGGCAATGAGCAGTTCTTC.

The rearrangement uses TRBV4-1 and TRBJ1-2; D call uncertain. The CDR3 is 16 residues long. Trimming pared 5 bases from V and 4 bases from J, leaving 20 bases between. Germline V gene data show CDR1 as MGHRA and CDR2 as YSYEKL. This chain's CDR3 is CASSLIPGSRSYGYTF. The CDR3 DNA is TGCGCCAGCAGCTTAATACCCGGGAGCAGGTCCTATGGCTACACCTTC.

The chain joins TRBV5-1 to TRBJ1-1; 11 nucleotides align to TRBD1. Germline V gives CDR1 SGHRS, CDR2 YFSETQ. V dropped 4 bases and J dropped 3; count of bases not matched to a gene: 2. The CDR3 runs to 14 residues. The CDR3 sequence is CASSKGQGDTEAFF. As DNA, the CDR3 is TGCGCCAGCAGCAAGGGACAGGGGGACACTGAAGCTTTCTTT.

V usage is TRBV27 and J usage is TRBJ2-4; no definite D call. This CDR3 is built from 13 residues. V lost 2 bases and J lost 6, with 8 bases in between. Germline assignment: CDR1 MNHEY and CDR2 SMNVEV (reference sequence). DNA of the CDR3: TGTGCCAGCAGTTTAGGGCGTACAAACATTCAGTACTTC. Amino acid sequence: CASSLGRTNIQYF.

This chain joins TRBV2 and TRBJ1-2; 7 bases line up with TRBD1. The ends lost 5 bases at V and 0 bases at J; junction bases unmatched: 3. Germline lookup yields CDR1 SNHLY and CDR2 FYNNEI. The CDR3 is 14 amino acids. This CDR3 reads CASSFRGANYGYTF. CDR3 bases: TGTGCCAGCAGTTTCAGGGGGGCTAACTATGGCTACACCTTC. Supplemented by reference TRBV2 and TRBJ1-2, the full variable domain reads EPEVTQTPSHQVTQMGQEVILRCVPISNHLYFYWYRQILGQKVEFLVSFYNNEISEKSEIFDDQFSVERPDGSNFTLKIRSTKLEDSAMYFCASSFRGANYGYTFGSGTRLTVV.

This clone was found once. The chain has TRBV12-3 or TRBV12-4 and TRBJ2-7, with TRBD2 matching over 11 bases. J was trimmed by 5 bases and V by 6 bases; bases with no gene match: 3. The CDR3 has 13 amino acids. The CDR3 coding sequence is TGTGCCAGCAGAACTAGCGGGAGTAACGAGCAGTACTTC. Translated, it gives CASRTSGSNEQYF.